Described below is a single T cell receptor beta chain sequence and its context. Its cognate antigen is unknown. The sample originates from a study of Ad26.COV2.S vaccination and SARS-CoV-2 variants. Produced via immunoSEQ multiplex PCR; TCRdb's table is partial and in-frame only. The data contain around 100,000 clones, more than 70% of them singletons. Whole-study findings and limits: There was reportedly substantial breadth in spike-specific CD8+ and CD4+ T cell responses after vaccination. Measurement of non-spike TCR breadth gave similar results in vaccine and placebo recipients.

V was clipped by 0 bases and J by 1 base, with 11 bases between them. CDR3 length: 16 residues. Germline assignment: CDR1 MGHRA and CDR2 YSYEKL. The chain couples TRBV4-1 to TRBJ2-3; D uncertain. This receptor was obtained from a human donor who had recovered from COVID-19. Here the sequenced sample was peripheral blood, taken after recovery from COVID-19. The CDR3: CASSQDAGLRTDTQYF. The CDR3 DNA reads as TGCGCCAGCAGCCAAGATGCTGGGCTCCGCACAGATACGCAGTATTTT.